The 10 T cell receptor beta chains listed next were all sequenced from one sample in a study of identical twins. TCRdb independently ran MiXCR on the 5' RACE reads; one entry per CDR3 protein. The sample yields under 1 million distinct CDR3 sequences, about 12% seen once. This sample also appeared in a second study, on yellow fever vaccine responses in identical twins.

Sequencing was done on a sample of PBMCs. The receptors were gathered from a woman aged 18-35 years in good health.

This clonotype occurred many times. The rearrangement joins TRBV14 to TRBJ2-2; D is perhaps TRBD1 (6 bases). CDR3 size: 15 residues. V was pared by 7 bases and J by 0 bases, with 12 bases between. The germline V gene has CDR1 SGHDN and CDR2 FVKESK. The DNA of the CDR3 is TGTGCCAGCAACCCAGGGGAAACGAACACCGGGGAGCTGTTTTTT. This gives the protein CASNPGETNTGELFF.

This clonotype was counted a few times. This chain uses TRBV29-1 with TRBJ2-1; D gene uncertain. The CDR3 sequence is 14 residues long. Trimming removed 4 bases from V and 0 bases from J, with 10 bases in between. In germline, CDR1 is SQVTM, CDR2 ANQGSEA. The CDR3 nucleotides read TGCAGCGTTGCCAAGAAGAGCTCCTACAATGAGCAGTTCTTC. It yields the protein CSVAKKSSYNEQFF.

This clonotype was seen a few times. The CDR3 DNA reads as TGTGCCAGCAGCCCCCCGGCGGATGAGCAGTTCTTC. It encodes CASSPPADEQFF. This chain connects TRBV13 to TRBJ2-1; D not certain. CDR1 and CDR2 (germline): PRHDT, FYEKMQ (reference sequence). V lost 5 bases to trimming and J lost 8 bases, with 10 bases between them. CDR3 length: 12 residues.

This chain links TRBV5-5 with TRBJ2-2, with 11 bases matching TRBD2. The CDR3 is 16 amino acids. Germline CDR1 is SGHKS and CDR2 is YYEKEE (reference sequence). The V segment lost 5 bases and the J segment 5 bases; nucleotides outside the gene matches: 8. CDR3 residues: CASRALAGVTTGELFF. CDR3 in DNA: TGTGCCAGCAGAGCACTAGCGGGAGTTACTACCGGGGAGCTGTTTTTT.

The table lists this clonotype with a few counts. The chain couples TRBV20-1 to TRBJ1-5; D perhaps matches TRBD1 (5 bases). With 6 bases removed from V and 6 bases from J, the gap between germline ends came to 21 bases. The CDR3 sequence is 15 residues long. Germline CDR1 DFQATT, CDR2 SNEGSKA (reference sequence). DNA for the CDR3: TGCAGTGCCCCCCGGTCGGGGGTCGGGCTTCAGCCCCAGCATTTT. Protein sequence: CSAPRSGVGLQPQHF.

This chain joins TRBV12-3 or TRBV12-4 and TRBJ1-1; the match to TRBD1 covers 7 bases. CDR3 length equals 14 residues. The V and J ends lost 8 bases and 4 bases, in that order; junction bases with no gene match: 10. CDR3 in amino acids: CASRKRTGGTEAFF. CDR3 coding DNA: TGTGCCAGCCGAAAAAGGACAGGCGGCACTGAAGCTTTCTTT.

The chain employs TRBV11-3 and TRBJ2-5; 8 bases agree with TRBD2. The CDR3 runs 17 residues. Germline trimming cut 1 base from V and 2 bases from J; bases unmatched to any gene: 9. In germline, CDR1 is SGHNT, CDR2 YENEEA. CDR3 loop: CASSLGDKAGGQETQYF. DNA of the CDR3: TGTGCCAGCAGCTTAGGGGACAAGGCGGGGGGACAAGAGACCCAGTACTTC.

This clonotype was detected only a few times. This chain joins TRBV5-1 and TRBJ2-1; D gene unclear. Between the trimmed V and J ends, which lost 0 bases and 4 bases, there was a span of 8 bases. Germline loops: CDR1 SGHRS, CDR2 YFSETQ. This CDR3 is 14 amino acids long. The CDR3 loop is CASSLGVRYNEQFF. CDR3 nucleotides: TGCGCCAGCAGCTTGGGGGTTCGGTACAATGAGCAGTTCTTC.

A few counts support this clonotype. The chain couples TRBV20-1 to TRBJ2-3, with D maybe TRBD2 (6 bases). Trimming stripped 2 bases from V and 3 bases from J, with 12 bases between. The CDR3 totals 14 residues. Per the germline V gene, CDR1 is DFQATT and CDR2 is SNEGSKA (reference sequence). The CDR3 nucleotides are TGCAGTGCTAGACCGGGTCGGGGGACAGATACGCAGTATTTT. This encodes CSARPGRGTDTQYF.

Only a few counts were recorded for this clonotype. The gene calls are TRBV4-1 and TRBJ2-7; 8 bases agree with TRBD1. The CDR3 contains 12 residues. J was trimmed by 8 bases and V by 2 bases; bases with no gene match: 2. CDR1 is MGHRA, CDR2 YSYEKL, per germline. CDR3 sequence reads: CASSQPGGKQYF. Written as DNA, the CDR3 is TGCGCCAGCAGCCAACCAGGGGGCAAGCAGTACTTC.